The source of this T cell receptor beta chain is a study of T cells in Graves' hyperthyroidism and ophthalmopathy. Study-wide findings and caveats: Most thyroid-expanded clonotypes above 0.001 were also found in blood.

The CDR3 totals 14 residues. With 4 bases removed from V and 4 bases from J, the gap between germline ends came to 12 bases. The germline gives CDR1 SGHDT, CDR2 YYEEEE. On this clonotype: The antigen remains unidentified.

Regions amplified from RNA transcripts were the TCR beta CDR3 regions. A first-round RT-PCR of the TCR CDR3 used the HTBI primer set. TCRdb independently ran MiXCR on the multiplex PCR reads; one entry per CDR3 protein. The table shows approximately 560,000 distinct CDR3 sequences, with roughly 50% occurring only once. The authors deemed Graves' hyperthyroidism stable absent ophthalmopathy progression within 18 months. Uncontrolled infection, other autoimmune disease, pregnancy or lactation led to exclusion. Clinical symptoms, serum thyroxine, TRAb, thyroid ultrasound and orbital computed tomography informed diagnoses.

V and J are TRBV5-6 and TRBJ1-5, with D perhaps matching TRBD1 (6 bases). The receptor was derived from a woman under 30 with Graves' hyperthyroidism. What was sequenced was peripheral blood or thyroid tissue (not recorded which). CDR3 coding DNA: TGTGCCAGCAGCGTGGCAGGGGCGAATCAGCCCCAGCATTTT. It specifies CASSVAGANQPQHF.